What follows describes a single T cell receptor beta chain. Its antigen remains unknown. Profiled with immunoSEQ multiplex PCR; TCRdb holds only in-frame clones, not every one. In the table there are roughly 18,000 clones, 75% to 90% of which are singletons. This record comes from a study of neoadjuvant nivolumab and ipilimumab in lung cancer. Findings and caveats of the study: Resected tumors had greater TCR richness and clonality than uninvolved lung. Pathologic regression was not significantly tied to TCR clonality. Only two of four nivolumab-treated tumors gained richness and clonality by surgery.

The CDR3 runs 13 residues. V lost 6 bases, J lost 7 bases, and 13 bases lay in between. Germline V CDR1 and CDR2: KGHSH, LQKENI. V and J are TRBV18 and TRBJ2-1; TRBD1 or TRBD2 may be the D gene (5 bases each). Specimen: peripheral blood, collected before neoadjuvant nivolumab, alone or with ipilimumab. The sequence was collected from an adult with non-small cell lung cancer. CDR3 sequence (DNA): TGTGCCAGCTCCCTGAATGAGGGGAATGAGCAGTTCTTC. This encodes CASSLNEGNEQFF. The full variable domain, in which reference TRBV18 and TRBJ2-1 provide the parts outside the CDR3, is NAGVMQNPRHLVRRRGQEARLRCSPMKGHSHVYWYRQLPEEGLKFMVYLQKENIIDESGMPKERFSAEFPKEGPSILRIQQVVRGDSAAYFCASSLNEGNEQFFGPGTRLTVL.